Included here is one T cell receptor (beta chain) sequence, with context. In the authors' methods: Estimation of nucleated cell counts was performed using reference gene primer amplification. The method was immunoSEQ multiplex PCR; TCRdb's version includes in-frame clones alone and lacks a portion of them. The DNA gave D and trimming, while V, J and clone size come from that table. Of a few hundred thousand clones in the sample, 90% were seen once. The CDR3 contains 16 residues. Trimming cost V 3 bases and J 4 bases; bases outside gene matches: 9. The germline CDR1 and CDR2 sequences are LNHDA and SQIVND (reference sequence). Researchers sorted participants into cohorts using their self-reported clinical history. The data belong to a study of blood T cell repertoires in COVID-19. Whole-study context: Both acute and convalescent COVID-19 samples were obtained from the United States, Italy and Spain. PBMCs, B-cell-depleted T cells, or T cells were the source of the cDNA or gDNA that made up the material.

The clonotype comes from a woman younger than 35 with acute COVID-19. The rearrangement uses TRBV19 and TRBJ2-3, with 8 bases identical to TRBD2. Sequencing used PBMCs or T cells enriched from blood (not recorded which). The CDR3 DNA is TGTGCCAGTAGTATCCTCTATGCGGGAGGCTCAGATACGCAGTATTTT. Its translation: CASSILYAGGSDTQYF.